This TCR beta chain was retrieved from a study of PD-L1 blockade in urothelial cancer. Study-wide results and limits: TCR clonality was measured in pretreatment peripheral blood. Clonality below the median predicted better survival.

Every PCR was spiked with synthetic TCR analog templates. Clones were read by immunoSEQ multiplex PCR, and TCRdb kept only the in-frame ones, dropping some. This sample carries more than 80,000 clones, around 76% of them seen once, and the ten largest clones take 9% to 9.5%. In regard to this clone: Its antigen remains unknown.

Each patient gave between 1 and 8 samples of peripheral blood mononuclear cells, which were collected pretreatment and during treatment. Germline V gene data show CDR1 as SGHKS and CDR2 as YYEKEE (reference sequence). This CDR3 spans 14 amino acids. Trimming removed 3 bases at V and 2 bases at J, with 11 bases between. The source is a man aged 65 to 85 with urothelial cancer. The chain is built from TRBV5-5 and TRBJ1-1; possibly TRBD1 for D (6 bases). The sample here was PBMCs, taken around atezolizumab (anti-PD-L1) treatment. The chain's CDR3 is CASSWGRVNTEAFF. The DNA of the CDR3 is TGTGCCAGCAGCTGGGGGCGGGTAAACACTGAAGCTTTCTTT.